The clone carrying this T cell receptor beta chain appeared many times. Its antigen is as yet unknown. Template switching supplied a universal primer site; unique molecular identifiers were carried on the cDNA. TCRdb recomputed calls from the 5' RACE reads with MiXCR, one row per CDR3 protein. The sample includes 150,000 or so distinct CDR3 sequences, roughly 3.5% of them seen just once. Everyone who donated was a healthy Caucasian. The sample comes from a study of identical twins. Study conclusions and caveats: High-abundance cord blood beta clonotypes had fewer insertions; memory repertoires showed none. Monozygotic twins shared more out-of-frame TCR alpha than recombination models predicted.

In germline, CDR1 is KGHDR, CDR2 SFDVKD. CDR3 length: 17 residues. V gave up 10 bases and J gave up 5 bases; unmatched junction bases: 16. The TCR comes from a man between 18 and 29 years old in good health. The chain joins TRBV24-1 to TRBJ2-3, with 11 positions matching TRBD2. The sample taken for sequencing was memory T cells sorted from blood. The CDR3 sequence: CATGTTQLAGDRDTQYF. In nucleotides, the CDR3 is TGTGCCACAGGGACAACTCAACTAGCGGGAGATCGAGATACGCAGTATTTT.